This TCR beta chain is drawn from a study of T cells in Graves' hyperthyroidism and ophthalmopathy. Amplified regions were TCR beta CDR3 sequences from RNA transcripts. The HTBI set primed first-round TCR CDR3 RT-PCR. A single record per CDR3 protein comes from TCRdb applying MiXCR to the multiplex PCR reads. The table shows under 800,000 distinct CDR3 sequences, with around 15% occurring only once. This clonotype was counted many times. Stability of Graves' hyperthyroidism was defined as absent ophthalmopathy progression within 18 months. Diagnoses were made from clinical symptoms, serum measures (thyroxine and TRAb), thyroid ultrasound and orbital computed tomography. Germline assignment: CDR1 SQVTM and CDR2 ANQGSEA. Trimming shortened V by 5 bases and J by 4 bases, and 20 bases separated the two germline ends. This CDR3 spans 15 amino acids.

What was sequenced was blood. V gene TRBV29-1 combines with J gene TRBJ1-1; the D gene is possibly TRBD1 (6 bases). The sequence derives from a woman under 30 with Graves' hyperthyroidism. The CDR3 here is CSVKLTGFGGTEAFF. In DNA form, the CDR3 reads TGCAGCGTTAAACTAACAGGGTTTGGGGGCACTGAAGCTTTCTTT.